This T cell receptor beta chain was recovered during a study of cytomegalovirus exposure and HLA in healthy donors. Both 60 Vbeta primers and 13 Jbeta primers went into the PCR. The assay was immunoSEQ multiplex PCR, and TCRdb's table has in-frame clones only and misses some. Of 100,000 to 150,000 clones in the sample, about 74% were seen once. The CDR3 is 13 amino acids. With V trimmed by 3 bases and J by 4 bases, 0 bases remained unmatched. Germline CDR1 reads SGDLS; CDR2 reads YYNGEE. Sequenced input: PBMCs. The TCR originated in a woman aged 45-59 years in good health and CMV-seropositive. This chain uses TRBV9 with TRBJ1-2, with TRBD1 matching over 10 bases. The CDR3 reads CASSGTGGYGYTF. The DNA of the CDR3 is TGTGCCAGCAGCGGGACAGGGGGCTATGGCTACACCTTC.